This entry lists 2 T cell receptor beta chains sequenced from one sample in a study of CD8+ T cells in alopecia areata. Treatment defined: oral pan-JAK inhibitor, 5-10 mg twice daily. After isolation, RNA underwent reverse transcription to generate cDNA as the sequencing template. Assay used: immunoSEQ multiplex PCR; TCRdb lists only in-frame clones, some missing. The data show about 200,000 clones, 58% seen once. This sample comprised CD4+ T cells sorted from blood, obtained at week 24, from a patient treated with tofacitinib. All receptors come from a human donor with alopecia areata.

This clone was seen a single time. This rearrangement joins TRBV4-2 to TRBJ1-1; D remains unclear. Looked up from germline, CDR1 is LGHNA and CDR2 is YNFKEQ. The CDR3 has 15 residues. Trimming stripped 0 bases from V and 4 bases from J, with 12 bases between. As DNA, the CDR3 is TGTGCCAGCAGCCAAGAACTCCGGGGATTCACTGAAGCTTTCTTT. Translated: CASSQELRGFTEAFF.

V and J are TRBV4-1 and TRBJ2-3, with TRBD2 as a possible D gene (6 bases). Looked up from germline, CDR1 is MGHRA and CDR2 is YSYEKL. The V and J ends lost 6 bases and 2 bases respectively, with 15 bases between them. The CDR3 totals 15 residues. CDR3 loop: CASRPGLTYTDTQYF. CDR3 nucleotide sequence: TGCGCCAGCAGGCCGGGACTTACATACACAGATACGCAGTATTTT.